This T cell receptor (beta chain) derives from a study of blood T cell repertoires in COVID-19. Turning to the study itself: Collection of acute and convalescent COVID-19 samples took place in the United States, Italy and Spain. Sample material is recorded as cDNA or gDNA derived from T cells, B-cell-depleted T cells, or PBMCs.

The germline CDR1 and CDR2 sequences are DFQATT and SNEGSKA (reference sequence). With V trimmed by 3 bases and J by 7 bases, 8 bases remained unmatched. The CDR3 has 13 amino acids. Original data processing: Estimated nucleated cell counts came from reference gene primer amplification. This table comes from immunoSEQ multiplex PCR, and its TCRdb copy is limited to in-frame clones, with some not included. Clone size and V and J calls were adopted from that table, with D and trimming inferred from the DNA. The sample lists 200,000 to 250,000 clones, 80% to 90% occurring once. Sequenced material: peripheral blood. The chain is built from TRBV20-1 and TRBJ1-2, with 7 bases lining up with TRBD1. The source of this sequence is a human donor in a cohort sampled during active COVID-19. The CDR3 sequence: CSASRGHGGGYTF. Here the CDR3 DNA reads TGCAGTGCTAGTAGGGGGCACGGCGGTGGCTACACCTTC.